This passage covers 24 T cell receptor beta chains from one sample sequenced in a study of identical twins. TCRdb itself ran the 5' RACE reads through MiXCR, one entry per CDR3 protein. The profile shows hundreds of thousands of distinct CDR3 sequences, less than 10% of them singletons. These data were also reused for a study on yellow fever vaccine responses in identical twins.

Sequencing input: PBMCs. The origin of the receptors is a woman aged 18-30 years in good health.

This clonotype was counted at least ten times. This chain joins TRBV20-1 and TRBJ2-7, with no clear D. CDR3 length: 14 amino acids. The germline V gene encodes CDR1 DFQATT and CDR2 SNEGSKA (reference sequence). V was clipped by 5 bases and J by 0 bases, with 14 bases between them. CDR3 loop: CSARLLGRSYEQYF. The CDR3 DNA sequence: TGCAGTGCTCGGTTATTAGGCCGCTCCTACGAGCAGTACTTC.

This clonotype was seen a few times. The CDR3 is CASSEFSGGGDYGYTF. CDR3 in DNA: TGTGCCAGCAGTGAATTTAGCGGCGGGGGTGACTATGGCTACACCTTC. The chain is built from TRBV25-1 and TRBJ1-2, with D maybe TRBD1 (5 bases). The CDR3 totals 16 residues. The germline V gene encodes CDR1 MGHDK and CDR2 SYGVNS. The V end was cut by 1 base, the J end by 3 bases, with 15 bases between.

This clonotype was detected a few times. The chain has TRBV7-6 and TRBJ2-5; D uncertain. The CDR3 is 14 amino acids. The germline V gene has CDR1 SGHVS and CDR2 FNYEAQ. Trimming took 5 bases from V and 1 from J, leaving 11 bases between them. This CDR3 reads CASSAPGPQETQYF. The CDR3 DNA reads TGTGCCAGCAGCGCCCCCGGGCCCCAAGAGACCCAGTACTTC.

This clonotype has only a few counts. The genes are TRBV28 and TRBJ1-1; unclear D gene. The length of the CDR3 is 14 residues. Germline values: CDR1 MDHEN, CDR2 SYDVKM. V gave up 4 bases and J gave up 4 bases, with 13 bases separating them. CDR3 DNA sequence: TGTGCCAGCAGTTCGTTTAGTTTGGGCACTGAAGCTTTCTTT. This translates into CASSSFSLGTEAFF.

In this sample, this clonotype turned up a few times. The chain couples TRBV6-1 to TRBJ2-1, with a tentative D call TRBD2 (6 bases). The V end was cut by 2 bases, the J end by 7 bases, with 12 bases between. There are 14 residues in the CDR3. Germline V CDR1 and CDR2: MNHNS, SASEGT. The CDR3 protein is CASSEYRDSNEQFF. For the CDR3, the DNA is TGTGCCAGCAGTGAATACCGGGACTCAAATGAGCAGTTCTTC.

Here the CDR3 DNA reads TGTGCCAGCAGCTTAGATGGAGCGCAGAGGGACATTCAGTACTTC. This codes for CASSLDGAQRDIQYF. This chain connects TRBV11-2 to TRBJ2-4; perhaps TRBD2 as D (5 bases). The CDR3 totals 15 residues. Germline V lookup: CDR1 SGHAT, CDR2 FQNNGV. The V and J ends lost 0 bases and 8 bases respectively, with 14 bases between them.

The V call is TRBV5-1, the J call TRBJ1-6; the D gene is possibly TRBD1 (6 bases). V lost 5 bases to trimming and J lost 2 bases, with 23 bases between them. CDR1 is SGHRS, CDR2 YFSETQ, per germline. This CDR3 comprises 19 residues. CDR3 protein: CASRKNGGQANTYNSPLHF. The CDR3 bases are TGCGCCAGCAGAAAGAACGGGGGACAAGCGAACACCTATAATTCACCCCTCCACTTT. The whole variable domain, remainder taken from reference TRBV5-1 and TRBJ1-6, is KAGVTQTPRYLIKTRGQQVTLSCSPISGHRSVSWYQQTPGQGLQFLFEYFSETQRNKGNFPGRFSGRQFSNSRSEMNVSTLELGDSALYLCASRKNGGQANTYNSPLHFGNGTRLTVT.

This clonotype was recorded many times. The J gene is TRBJ1-2, the V gene TRBV28, with 7 bases that match TRBD1. CDR1 MDHEN and CDR2 SYDVKM come from the germline V gene. The CDR3 contains 18 residues. The V and J ends lost 6 bases and 8 bases, in that order; junction bases with no gene match: 24. The CDR3 DNA reads as TGTGCCAGCAGGCCGGTATTAGGACAGGTTTTACTTGAAGGAGGCTACACCTTC. It encodes CASRPVLGQVLLEGGYTF.

The sample holds a few counts of this clonotype. This chain links TRBV2 with TRBJ2-7; TRBD1 aligns across 8 bases. CDR1 is SNHLY, CDR2 FYNNEI, per germline. The CDR3 extends over 15 amino acids. V dropped 3 bases and J dropped 1; count of bases not matched to a gene: 5. CDR3 sequence reads: CASSDQGASSYEQYF. The CDR3 DNA reads as TGTGCCAGCAGTGATCAGGGGGCCTCATCCTACGAGCAGTACTTC.

A few counts support this clonotype. The gene calls are TRBV20-1 and TRBJ2-5; TRBD2 matches 10 bases. The CDR3 totals 17 residues. V was clipped by 0 bases and J by 2 bases; unmatched bases: 9. Germline V CDR1 and CDR2: DFQATT, SNEGSKA (reference sequence). In DNA form, the CDR3 reads TGCAGTGCTAGAGAGATTACTAGCGGGATCTCGCAAGAGACCCAGTACTTC. Amino acids: CSAREITSGISQETQYF.

A few counts support this clonotype. The rearrangement links TRBV20-1 to TRBJ2-3, with D possibly being TRBD2 (6 bases). The CDR3 is 15 residues long. V was pared by 0 bases and J by 1 base, with 11 bases between. Germline V CDR1 and CDR2: DFQATT, SNEGSKA (reference sequence). The CDR3 protein is CSARDRREGTDTQYF. CDR3 in DNA: TGCAGTGCTAGAGATCGGAGGGAAGGCACAGATACGCAGTATTTT.

The V gene is TRBV6-5, the J gene TRBJ1-2; D is unclear. The V gene's germline CDR1 is MNHEY and CDR2 SVGAGI. V was pared by 0 bases and J by 8 bases, with 13 bases between. This CDR3 spans 14 amino acids. CDR3 sequence (DNA): TGTGCCAGCAGTTACTCTCCGAGCCTGGGAGGCTACACCTTC. This encodes CASSYSPSLGGYTF.

The rearrangement uses TRBV18 and TRBJ2-7, with D maybe TRBD1 (6 bases). Per germline, CDR1 KGHSH and CDR2 LQKENI. The CDR3 length is 15 residues. Trimming stripped 2 bases from V and 5 bases from J, with 16 bases between. CDR3 loop: CASSPSQGSFHEQYF. The CDR3 coding sequence is TGTGCCAGCTCACCATCCCAGGGGTCATTCCACGAGCAGTACTTC.

This clonotype was seen only a few times. The gene calls are TRBV13 and TRBJ2-3; 7 nucleotides agree with TRBD2. With 4 bases clipped from V and 3 bases from J, the junction kept 16 bases outside the gene matches. The CDR3 runs to 18 residues. The germline V gene has CDR1 PRHDT and CDR2 FYEKMQ (reference sequence). CDR3 amino acids: CASSSHGGAGESTDTQYF. For the CDR3, the DNA is TGTGCCAGCAGCTCCCACGGCGGGGCGGGGGAGTCGACAGATACGCAGTATTTT.

This clonotype was seen many times. Written as DNA, the CDR3 is TGTGCCATCAGTGAAGGGACAGGGAAAGAGACCCAGTACTTC. This codes for CAISEGTGKETQYF. This chain uses TRBV10-3 with TRBJ2-5, with 9 bases that match TRBD1. The CDR3 loop spans 14 amino acids. The germline gives CDR1 ENHRY, CDR2 SYGVKD. Trimming took 3 bases from V and 3 from J; bases not matched to a gene: 2.

This clonotype was observed a handful of times. CDR3 DNA: TGCGCCAGCAGCTTGTGGTCCGACTTGAACACTGAAGCTTTCTTT. It specifies CASSLWSDLNTEAFF. The J gene is TRBJ1-1, the V gene TRBV5-1; D not certain. CDR1 SGHRS and CDR2 YFSETQ come from the germline V gene. The V end was cut by 1 base, the J end by 0 bases, with 10 bases between. The CDR3 runs to 15 residues. Together with reference TRBV5-1 and TRBJ1-1, the CDR3 gives the full variable domain: KAGVTQTPRYLIKTRGQQVTLSCSPISGHRSVSWYQQTPGQGLQFLFEYFSETQRNKGNFPGRFSGRQFSNSRSEMNVSTLELGDSALYLCASSLWSDLNTEAFFGQGTRLTVV.

The rearrangement joins TRBV9 to TRBJ2-1; TRBD2 is a possible D gene (6 bases). The V gene's germline CDR1 is SGDLS and CDR2 YYNGEE. The V end lost 4 bases, the J end lost 5 bases, and 22 bases lay between the germline ends. The CDR3 runs to 17 residues. CDR3 DNA: TGTGCCAGCAGCCCACTTGGGCGGGGCCGGGGGAACAATGAGCAGTTCTTC. This sequence encodes CASSPLGRGRGNNEQFF.

This clonotype was counted once. The J gene is TRBJ2-1, the V gene TRBV6-5; possible D gene TRBD2, 5 bases. The V gene's germline CDR1 is MNHEY and CDR2 SVGAGI. The CDR3 totals 17 residues. Trimming stripped 0 bases from V and 8 bases from J, with 20 bases between. The CDR3 protein is CASSYSHRETKKDEQFF. The CDR3 DNA is TGTGCCAGCAGTTACTCGCACCGGGAAACTAAAAAAGATGAGCAGTTCTTC.

This clonotype was detected only a few times. This chain links TRBV20-1 with TRBJ1-2; D perhaps matches TRBD1 (6 bases). Trimming took off 0 bases at V and 7 bases at J, with 15 bases between the two ends. This CDR3 is built from 14 residues. Germline V CDR1 and CDR2: DFQATT, SNEGSKA (reference sequence). CDR3 bases: TGCAGTGCTAGAGATGGAGCAGGGGTCGGTGGCTACACCTTC. Protein sequence: CSARDGAGVGGYTF.

This clonotype occurred many times. The gene calls are TRBV7-2 and TRBJ2-7, with TRBD2 as a possible D gene (5 bases). Trimming cost V 7 bases and J 6 bases, with 13 bases left between them. Germline CDR1 reads SGHTA; CDR2 reads FQGNSA. The CDR3 covers 12 residues. The CDR3 bases are TGTGCCAGCACCACTAGACTGAGCGAGCAGTACTTC. It yields the protein CASTTRLSEQYF.

The chain couples TRBV10-3 to TRBJ2-7; D may be TRBD1 (6 bases). Trimming took off 0 bases at V and 1 base at J, with 16 bases between the two ends. The length of the CDR3 is 17 residues. Germline V gives CDR1 ENHRY, CDR2 SYGVKD. CDR3 amino acids: CAISESMLETGSYEQYF. The DNA for the CDR3 is TGTGCCATCAGTGAGTCAATGTTGGAGACAGGTTCCTACGAGCAGTACTTC.

This clonotype was picked up a small number of times. This chain uses TRBV7-9 with TRBJ1-1; no firm D call. The V gene's germline CDR1 is SEHNR and CDR2 FQNEAQ (reference sequence). The V end lost 1 base, the J end lost 3 bases, and 12 bases lay between the germline ends. CDR3 length: 15 residues. This CDR3 reads CASSLGRDLDTEAFF. CDR3 sequence (DNA): TGTGCCAGCAGCTTAGGGAGGGATTTGGACACTGAAGCTTTCTTT.

This clonotype came up a few times. This chain connects TRBV7-2 to TRBJ2-2; perhaps TRBD2 as D (5 bases). V was pared by 5 bases and J by 7 bases, with 11 bases between. The CDR3 is made up of 13 amino acids. Germline V gives CDR1 SGHTA, CDR2 FQGNSA. Here the CDR3 DNA reads TGTGCCAGCAGCGTTAGCGTGTACGGGGAGCTGTTTTTT. It yields the protein CASSVSVYGELFF.

This clonotype was observed a few times. The chain recombines TRBV30 with TRBJ2-3; D call uncertain. From germline, CDR1 is GTSNPN and CDR2 SVGIG (reference sequence). This CDR3 comprises 11 residues. V was shortened by 3 bases and J by 6 bases, with 7 bases between the two germline ends. CDR3 region: CAWSEADTQYF. The CDR3 nucleotides are TGTGCCTGGAGCGAAGCTGATACGCAGTATTTT.